The sequence of this T cell receptor (beta chain) was determined in a study of control samples from healthy donors and cancer patients. This CDR3 is built from 13 residues. V was cut by 3 bases and J by 8 bases, with 12 bases left in between. Germline V lookup: CDR1 SGHDT, CDR2 YYEEEE. This clone was seen a single time. Sequencing was performed with immunoSEQ multiplex PCR; in TCRdb, only in-frame clones are kept and a portion is missing. The sample records about 120,000 clones, about 93% being singletons. This TCR was sampled from a man younger than 40 in good health. The sequenced sample was blood. The gene calls are TRBV5-6 and TRBJ2-1; D is unresolved. The CDR3 nucleotides are TGTGCCAGCAGCTCCATAGGTGGGGATGAGCAGTTCTTC. Residues: CASSSIGGDEQFF.